The 29 T cell receptor beta chains in this list originate from one sample, sequenced in a study of blood T cell repertoires in COVID-19 (dated by TCRdb to 2020 to 2022). Library preparation used the immunoSEQ multiplex PCR assay. Not all clones reach the TCRdb copy of this immuneACCESS table, which keeps in-frame sequences only. Checked studies attribute under half of the gap to unresolved V genes and leave the rest unexplained. In this sample the table shows 40,000 to 50,000 clones, approximately 91% of which occur a single time. About 0.36% of the sample comes from the top ten. Sequencing was done on a sample of peripheral blood. These receptors came from a human donor in a cohort sampled during active COVID-19.

This clone was recorded only once. V gene TRBV5-6 combines with J gene TRBJ2-6, with unresolved D. Between the trimmed V and J ends, which lost 0 bases and 0 bases, there was a span of 4 bases. The CDR3 covers 15 residues. Germline loops: CDR1 SGHDT, CDR2 YYEEEE. CDR3 residues: CASSLVDSGANVLTF. As DNA, the CDR3 is TGTGCCAGCAGCTTGGTAGACTCTGGGGCCAACGTCCTGACTTTC.

The rearrangement links TRBV19 to TRBJ1-5; the D gene is possibly TRBD1 (6 bases). Germline V gene sequence: CDR1 LNHDA, CDR2 SQIVND (reference sequence). This CDR3 region has 16 residues. V lost 4 bases to trimming and J lost 5 bases, with 18 bases between them. The CDR3 sequence: CASSNKAVKGDQPQHF. CDR3 nucleotides: TGTGCCAGTAGTAACAAGGCGGTGAAGGGGGATCAGCCCCAGCATTTT.

The chain is built from TRBV29-1 and TRBJ1-2; 7 bases map to TRBD1. With 3 bases clipped from V and 7 bases from J, the junction kept 5 bases outside the gene matches. The CDR3 totals 12 residues. Looked up from germline, CDR1 is SQVTM and CDR2 is ANQGSEA. CDR3 coding DNA: TGCAGCGTTGAGACCGCAGGGGGTGGCTACACCTTC. This codes for CSVETAGGGYTF. Supplemented by reference TRBV29-1 and TRBJ1-2, the full variable domain reads SAVISQKPSRDICQRGTSLTIQCQVDSQVTMMFWYRQQPGQSLTLIATANQGSEATYESGFVIDKFPISRPNLTFSTLTVSNMSPEDSSIYLCSVETAGGGYTFGSGTRLTVV.

This clone was found a few times. The CDR3 here is CASSGLGQGDEKLFF. The DNA for the CDR3 is TGTGCCAGTAGTGGTCTGGGACAGGGGGATGAAAAACTGTTTTTT. This sequence joins TRBV19 and TRBJ1-4; 11 positions match TRBD1. Germline loops: CDR1 LNHDA, CDR2 SQIVND (reference sequence). Trimming at V came to 5 bases and at J to 6 bases, leaving 5 bases not matched to a gene. The CDR3 sequence is 15 residues long.

This chain uses TRBV10-3 with TRBJ2-7; TRBD2 matches 12 bases. The trim removed 4 bases at V and 7 bases at J, leaving 5 bases unmatched. The CDR3 runs to 14 residues. Germline V CDR1 and CDR2: ENHRY, SYGVKD. CDR3 bases: TGTGCCATCAGTGGCGGACTAGCGGGAAAAGAGCAGTACTTC. Translated: CAISGGLAGKEQYF.

V and J are TRBV18 and TRBJ1-4; 10 nucleotides line up with TRBD1. The germline gives CDR1 KGHSH, CDR2 LQKENI. The V and J ends lost 6 bases and 8 bases, in that order; junction bases with no gene match: 12. This CDR3 spans 16 amino acids. CDR3 protein: CASSPDRGPRSEKLFF. The CDR3 region has the DNA TGTGCCAGCTCGCCTGACAGGGGGCCTAGGTCGGAAAAACTGTTTTTT.

This clone was observed once. The chain links TRBV7-2 to TRBJ1-2; weak D call: TRBD1 (6 bases). The germline CDR1 and CDR2 sequences are SGHTA and FQGNSA. CDR3 length: 15 amino acids. V gave up 1 base and J gave up 3 bases, with 12 bases separating them. CDR3 coding DNA: TGTGCCAGCAGCTTAGGACAGGCGGGCGACTATGGCTACACCTTC. It encodes CASSLGQAGDYGYTF.

The chain employs TRBV9 and TRBJ2-7; a weak D match, TRBD2 (6 bases). CDR1 and CDR2 from the germline V gene are SGDLS and YYNGEE. Trimming took 2 bases from V and 0 from J, leaving 12 bases between them. CDR3 length: 15 amino acids. The CDR3 sequence: CASSVSAGHSYEQYF. The CDR3, as DNA: TGTGCCAGCAGCGTGTCGGCGGGGCACTCCTACGAGCAGTACTTC.

The V call is TRBV6-2 or TRBV6-3, the J call TRBJ2-7, with 8 bases aligning to TRBD1. CDR1 MNHEY and CDR2 SVGEGT come from the germline V gene. There are 16 residues in the CDR3. V gave up 4 bases and J gave up 2 bases; unmatched junction bases: 10. The CDR3: CASSFLGQGATYEQYF. CDR3 DNA sequence: TGTGCCAGCAGTTTCCTAGGGCAGGGGGCCACCTACGAGCAGTACTTC.

This clone showed up just once. The chain carries TRBV7-2 and TRBJ1-1; D is possibly TRBD1 (5 bases). Per germline, CDR1 SGHTA and CDR2 FQGNSA. Trimming left V 3 bases short and J 5 bases short, with 10 bases between. This CDR3 is built from 13 residues. The CDR3 region is CASSFLGGTEAFF. For the CDR3, the DNA is TGTGCCAGCAGCTTCCTTGGGGGGACTGAAGCTTTCTTT.

The chain carries TRBV7-2 and TRBJ1-2; D unresolved. Per the germline V gene, CDR1 is SGHTA and CDR2 is FQGNSA. The germline V and J ends were trimmed by 5 bases and 2 bases, with 12 bases remaining between them. The CDR3 is 14 amino acids. CDR3 residues: CASSALMRNYGYTF. The CDR3 DNA is TGTGCCAGCAGCGCCCTAATGAGGAACTATGGCTACACCTTC.

The J gene is TRBJ1-1, the V gene TRBV6-5, with TRBD1 matching 8 bases. J was trimmed by 0 bases and V by 6 bases; bases with no gene match: 3. The V gene's germline CDR1 is MNHEY and CDR2 SVGAGI. The CDR3 is made up of 14 amino acids. CDR3 DNA sequence: TGTGCCAGCAGCCGGACAGGGATGAACACTGAAGCTTTCTTT. Protein sequence: CASSRTGMNTEAFF.

The rearrangement uses TRBV19 and TRBJ1-6, with 9 bases identical to TRBD1. The CDR3 runs to 16 residues. Germline CDR1 and CDR2: LNHDA and SQIVND (reference sequence). V was clipped by 5 bases and J by 9 bases; unmatched bases: 11. CDR3 coding DNA: TGTGCCAGTAGTTTAAGGACAGGGGTTGAGGCTTCACCCCTCCACTTT. Protein: CASSLRTGVEASPLHF. Supplemented by reference TRBV19 and TRBJ1-6, the full variable domain reads DGGITQSPKYLFRKEGQNVTLSCEQNLNHDAMYWYRQDPGQGLRLIYYSQIVNDFQKGDIAEGYSVSREKKESFPLTVTSAQKNPTAFYLCASSLRTGVEASPLHFGNGTRLTVT.

The chain couples TRBV4-1 to TRBJ2-7, with D possibly being TRBD2 (5 bases). CDR3 size: 14 residues. V lost 0 bases and J lost 2, with 8 bases in between. Germline assignment: CDR1 MGHRA and CDR2 YSYEKL. This CDR3 is CASSQDAGPYEQYF. The CDR3 coding sequence is TGCGCCAGCAGCCAAGATGCGGGCCCCTACGAGCAGTACTTC.

The chain couples TRBV4-3 to TRBJ1-2, with 9 bases fitting TRBD1. From germline, CDR1 is LGHNA and CDR2 YSLEER. Trimming cost V 0 bases and J 4 bases; bases outside gene matches: 3. The CDR3 contains 15 residues. In nucleotides, the CDR3 is TGCGCCAGCAGCCAAGATCGGGACAGGGCCTATGGCTACACCTTC. It codes for CASSQDRDRAYGYTF.

V usage is TRBV4-1 and J usage is TRBJ2-7; 10 nucleotides agree with TRBD2. Trimming took 0 bases from V and 6 from J; bases not matched to a gene: 5. Germline assignment: CDR1 MGHRA and CDR2 YSYEKL. CDR3 size: 15 residues. The CDR3 coding sequence is TGCGCCAGCAGCCAAGATCCAGCGGGGGGGCTCGAGCAGTACTTC. Translated: CASSQDPAGGLEQYF.

The chain couples TRBV10-3 to TRBJ1-2; 9 bases map to TRBD1. The CDR3 consists of 12 residues. Germline V gene data show CDR1 as ENHRY and CDR2 as SYGVKD. Germline trimming cut 10 bases from V and 8 bases from J; bases unmatched to any gene: 8. CDR3 region: CATEGQGGGYTF. CDR3 nucleotide sequence: TGTGCCACCGAGGGACAGGGAGGGGGCTACACCTTC.

J is TRBJ1-1 and V is TRBV11-2; TRBD1 matches at 7 bases. This CDR3 is built from 15 residues. CDR1 is SGHAT, CDR2 FQNNGV, per germline. Trimming cost V 6 bases and J 1 base; bases outside gene matches: 8. The CDR3: CASSLGWDRNTEAFF. CDR3 coding DNA: TGTGCCAGCAGTCTAGGCTGGGACAGGAACACTGAAGCTTTCTTT.

The chain links TRBV27 to TRBJ1-1, with D tentatively TRBD1 (6 bases). This CDR3 contains 13 residues. Germline CDR1 is MNHEY and CDR2 is SMNVEV (reference sequence). V lost 6 bases to trimming and J lost 3 bases, with 11 bases between them. The CDR3 is CASRQTGHTEAFF. The CDR3 DNA reads as TGTGCCAGCAGACAGACAGGACACACTGAAGCTTTCTTT.

The chain employs TRBV5-5 and TRBJ2-5, with 7 bases fitting TRBD1. The CDR3 spans 15 residues. Per germline, CDR1 SGHKS and CDR2 YYEKEE (reference sequence). Trimming took 2 bases from V and 4 from J; bases not matched to a gene: 8. As DNA, the CDR3 is TGTGCCAGCAGCTTTCCCACAGGGGCGGGAGAGACCCAGTACTTC. Its protein product is CASSFPTGAGETQYF.

The chain uses TRBV3-1 (or the pseudogene TRBV3-2) and TRBJ1-6, with D perhaps matching TRBD1 (6 bases). CDR3 length: 15 amino acids. Trimming took 2 bases from V and 7 from J, leaving 12 bases between them. Germline V gene sequence: CDR1 LGHDT, CDR2 YNNKEL (reference sequence). DNA of the CDR3: TGTGCCAGCAGCCAACAACAGGGAGTCAATTCACCCCTCCACTTT. Translation gives CASSQQQGVNSPLHF.

The rearrangement uses TRBV19 and TRBJ1-2; D might be TRBD1 (5 bases). The CDR3 runs 14 residues. The germline V gene has CDR1 LNHDA and CDR2 SQIVND (reference sequence). The germline V and J ends were trimmed by 6 bases and 5 bases, with 16 bases remaining between them. In nucleotides, the CDR3 is TGTGCCAGTAGACTTGTAGGGGTTTCTTATGGCTACACCTTC. Protein product: CASRLVGVSYGYTF.

The DNA for the CDR3 is TGCAGCGTTGAAGAAGTACGGGGTCAGCCCCAGCATTTT. It codes for CSVEEVRGQPQHF. The chain combines TRBV29-1 with TRBJ1-5; D gene ambiguous. Trimming removed 0 bases at V and 6 bases at J, with 9 bases between. CDR1 SQVTM and CDR2 ANQGSEA come from the germline V gene. The CDR3 is 13 residues long.

The chain couples TRBV11-2 to TRBJ2-7; no clear D. The V end was cut by 5 bases, the J end by 1 base, with 18 bases between. The CDR3 runs to 16 residues. Germline assignment: CDR1 SGHAT and CDR2 FQNNGV. Here the CDR3 DNA reads TGTGCCAGCAGCGCGAACCGGTTTGGGCAATCCTACGAGCAGTACTTC. Amino acids: CASSANRFGQSYEQYF.

This chain connects TRBV6-5 to TRBJ1-4; 7 bases are shared with TRBD1. The V and J ends lost 5 bases and 7 bases, in that order; junction bases with no gene match: 10. The CDR3 has 15 amino acids. From germline, CDR1 is MNHEY and CDR2 SVGAGI. The CDR3 here is CASSRATGAGEKLFF. Written as DNA, the CDR3 is TGTGCCAGCAGTCGAGCCACAGGGGCCGGTGAAAAACTGTTTTTT.

J is TRBJ1-1 and V is TRBV7-2; the D is unclear. The length of the CDR3 is 14 residues. The V gene lost 1 base and the J gene lost 1 base, with 7 bases spanning the gap. The germline gives CDR1 SGHTA, CDR2 FQGNSA. The CDR3: CASSLGWPNTEAFF. In DNA, the CDR3 is TGTGCCAGCAGCTTAGGTTGGCCGAACACTGAAGCTTTCTTT.

In its sample, this clone was seen a few times. CDR3 coding DNA: TGTGCCAGCAGCATCGGGGGGGCCTCCTACAATGAGCAGTTCTTC. This translates into CASSIGGASYNEQFF. V usage is TRBV5-4 and J usage is TRBJ2-1, with 8 bases that match TRBD2. CDR1 is SGHNT and CDR2 is YYREEE in the germline V gene (reference sequence). CDR3 length equals 15 residues. The V and J ends lost 4 bases and 0 bases, in that order; junction bases with no gene match: 3.

The DNA for the CDR3 is TGCGCCAGCAGCTTGTATGGGACAGGGGATAATGAGCAGTTCTTC. Translated: CASSLYGTGDNEQFF. The J gene is TRBJ2-1, the V gene TRBV5-1; TRBD1 matches 10 bases. The length of the CDR3 is 15 residues. Germline V gives CDR1 SGHRS, CDR2 YFSETQ. With 1 base clipped from V and 7 bases from J, the junction kept 5 bases outside the gene matches.

The chain links TRBV5-4 to TRBJ2-1; D may be TRBD2 (7 bases). There are 17 residues in the CDR3. V lost 3 bases and J lost 1, with 17 bases in between. CDR1 and CDR2 from the germline V gene are SGHNT and YYREEE (reference sequence). The CDR3 nucleotides are TGTGCCAGCAGCTCTAAGGGGGGGGCTAGTTCCTACAATGAGCAGTTCTTC. Encoded protein: CASSSKGGASSYNEQFF.